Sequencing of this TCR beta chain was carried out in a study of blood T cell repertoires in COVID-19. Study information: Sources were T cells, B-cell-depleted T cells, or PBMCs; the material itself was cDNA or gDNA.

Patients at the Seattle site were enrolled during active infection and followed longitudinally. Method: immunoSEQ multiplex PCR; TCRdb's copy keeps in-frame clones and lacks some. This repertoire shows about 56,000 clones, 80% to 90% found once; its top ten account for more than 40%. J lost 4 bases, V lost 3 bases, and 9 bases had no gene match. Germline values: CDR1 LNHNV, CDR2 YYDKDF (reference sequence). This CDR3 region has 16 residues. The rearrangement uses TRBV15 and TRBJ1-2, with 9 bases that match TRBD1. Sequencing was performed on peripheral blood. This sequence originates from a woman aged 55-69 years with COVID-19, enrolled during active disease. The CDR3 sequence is CATSSTGGEVRYGYTF. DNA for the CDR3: TGTGCCACCAGCAGTACAGGGGGCGAAGTCCGCTATGGCTACACCTTC.